These 18 T cell receptor beta chains were all obtained from the same sample, sequenced in a study of blood T cell repertoires in COVID-19. Data came from immunoSEQ multiplex PCR; TCRdb stores just in-frame clones and leaves some out. The table shows roughly 400,000 clones, with less than 95% occurring only once. Material: PBMCs or T cells enriched from blood (not recorded which). These receptors all come from a man younger than 35 who had recovered from COVID-19.

The chain couples TRBV18 to TRBJ1-5; D is possibly TRBD1 (5 bases). In germline, CDR1 is KGHSH, CDR2 LQKENI. This CDR3 has 15 residues. V lost 3 bases and J lost 4, with 13 bases in between. The CDR3 loop reads CASSPGQEGNQPQHF. CDR3 DNA: TGTGCCAGCTCACCGGGGCAGGAGGGAAATCAGCCCCAGCATTTT.

Here the CDR3 DNA reads TGTGCCAGCAGTCACTACTACAATGAGCAGTTCTTC. Translation gives CASSHYYNEQFF. The V call is TRBV25-1, the J call TRBJ2-1, with D uncertain. Trimming pared 5 bases from V and 3 bases from J, leaving 5 bases between. Germline CDR1 MGHDK, CDR2 SYGVNS. CDR3 length equals 12 residues. The whole variable domain, remainder taken from reference TRBV25-1 and TRBJ2-1, is EADIYQTPRYLVIGTGKKITLECSQTMGHDKMYWYQQDPGMELHLIHYSYGVNSTEKGDLSSESTVSRIRTEHFPLTLESARPSHTSQYLCASSHYYNEQFFGPGTRLTVL.

V is TRBV28 and J is TRBJ2-7; D perhaps matches TRBD2 (6 bases). The V end was cut by 3 bases, the J end by 2 bases, with 17 bases between. The CDR3 loop spans 16 amino acids. CDR1 and CDR2 (germline): MDHEN, SYDVKM. The CDR3: CASSLGYWGVAYEQYF. Written as DNA, the CDR3 is TGTGCCAGCAGTTTGGGGTATTGGGGGGTGGCCTACGAGCAGTACTTC.

The chain combines TRBV27 with TRBJ1-1; D possibly corresponds to TRBD1 (5 bases). With 3 bases removed from V and 4 bases from J, the gap between germline ends came to 12 bases. CDR3 length: 14 residues. From germline, CDR1 is MNHEY and CDR2 SMNVEV (reference sequence). For the CDR3, the DNA is TGTGCCAGCAGTTTCGGGGGGTCGACCACTGAAGCTTTCTTT. It is translated as CASSFGGSTTEAFF.

The rearrangement joins TRBV19 to TRBJ2-3, with a possible D match to TRBD2 (6 bases). V lost 6 bases and J 2 bases, leaving 12 bases between the germline ends. Germline V gene sequence: CDR1 LNHDA, CDR2 SQIVND (reference sequence). The CDR3 is 14 residues long. DNA of the CDR3: TGTGCCAGTAGACTAGCACAGATCACAGATACGCAGTATTTT. Its translation is CASRLAQITDTQYF.

The V gene is TRBV6-8, the J gene TRBJ2-7, with D perhaps matching TRBD2 (6 bases). The ends were cut back, 6 bases at V and 2 bases at J, with 14 bases in the middle. Per the germline V gene, CDR1 is MNHGY and CDR2 is SAAAGT. The CDR3 contains 14 residues. This CDR3 reads CASRPPWGAYEQYF. The CDR3 coding sequence is TGTGCCAGCAGACCCCCGTGGGGGGCCTACGAGCAGTACTTC.

A few counts support this clone. The V gene is TRBV5-4, the J gene TRBJ2-3, with D possibly being TRBD1 (5 bases). The CDR3 sequence is 14 residues long. The germline V and J ends were trimmed by 2 bases and 5 bases, with 12 bases remaining between them. The germline gives CDR1 SGHNT, CDR2 YYREEE (reference sequence). The CDR3 is CASSFDPRGDTQYF. CDR3 DNA: TGTGCCAGCAGCTTTGACCCTAGGGGAGATACGCAGTATTTT.

The V and J genes are TRBV29-1 and TRBJ1-1; 8 nucleotides align to TRBD1. In germline, CDR1 is SQVTM, CDR2 ANQGSEA. The CDR3 loop spans 13 amino acids. V was clipped by 6 bases and J by 6 bases; unmatched bases: 9. This chain's CDR3 is CSVKARGHPEAFF. In DNA form, the CDR3 reads TGCAGCGTCAAGGCCAGGGGGCATCCTGAAGCTTTCTTT.

The gene calls are TRBV12-3 or TRBV12-4 and TRBJ1-3; D is unclear. The CDR3 is made up of 12 amino acids. Deletions cut 8 bases from V and 0 bases from J, with 5 bases between. This chain's CDR3 is CASLSSGNTIYF. The CDR3 bases are TGTGCCAGCCTGAGCTCTGGAAACACCATATATTTT.

This clone was counted at least ten times. This rearrangement joins TRBV10-2 to TRBJ1-5, with a weak D call TRBD1 (6 bases). The germline V and J ends were trimmed by 5 bases and 2 bases, with 7 bases remaining between them. CDR1 WSHSY and CDR2 SAAADI come from the germline V gene. CDR3 length: 13 residues. The CDR3 region has the DNA TGCGCCAGCAGTTCAGGGGGCAATCAGCCCCAGCATTTT. Translating it yields CASSSGGNQPQHF.

CDR3 residues: CATSDFHSNYGYTF. For the CDR3, the DNA is TGTGCCACCAGTGATTTTCACAGCAACTATGGCTACACCTTC. The chain carries TRBV24-1 and TRBJ1-2; no clear D gene. The CDR3 runs 14 residues. V was shortened by 1 base and J by 2 bases, with 7 bases between the two germline ends. CDR1 KGHDR and CDR2 SFDVKD come from the germline V gene.

V is TRBV10-3 and J is TRBJ2-7, with 15 bases identical to TRBD2. This CDR3 contains 13 residues. V lost 11 bases, J lost 9 bases, and 8 bases stayed unmatched. Germline V gene data show CDR1 as ENHRY and CDR2 as SYGVKD. CDR3 sequence (DNA): TGTGCCTCTGGACTAGCGGGAGGGCCCGGGCAGTACTTC. It translates to CASGLAGGPGQYF.

The rearrangement links TRBV2 to TRBJ1-2; TRBD1 aligns across 8 bases. V shed 5 bases, J shed 6 bases, and the junction held 11 bases outside the gene matches. Per the germline V gene, CDR1 is SNHLY and CDR2 is FYNNEI. The CDR3 has 15 amino acids. CDR3 protein: CASSRLTGTGDGYTF. The DNA for the CDR3 is TGTGCCAGCAGTCGACTGACCGGGACAGGAGATGGCTACACCTTC.

The chain is built from TRBV30 and TRBJ2-3; 12 bases are shared with TRBD1. CDR3 length equals 15 residues. V lost 7 bases and J lost 5; bases outside the gene matches: 10. Germline CDR1 and CDR2: GTSNPN and SVGIG (reference sequence). CDR3 sequence: CASGAGQGAKDTQYF. CDR3 in DNA: TGTGCCTCGGGGGCGGGACAGGGGGCGAAAGATACGCAGTATTTT.

The chain is built from TRBV5-6 and TRBJ1-3; 7 bases agree with TRBD1. Germline values: CDR1 SGHDT, CDR2 YYEEEE. Trimming took 1 base from V and 3 from J; bases not matched to a gene: 4. The CDR3 is 15 residues long. The CDR3 sequence is CASSLIRDSGNTIYF. CDR3 in DNA: TGTGCCAGCAGCTTGATACGGGACAGTGGAAACACCATATATTTT.

The rearrangement uses TRBV10-3 and TRBJ1-2; 8 bases are a match to TRBD1. This CDR3 is 16 amino acids long. CDR1 ENHRY and CDR2 SYGVKD come from the germline V gene. Losses at the gene ends were 7 bases for V and 1 base for J; bases not matched to a gene: 11. In DNA, the CDR3 is TGTGCCATCACCCCCACGACAGGGGCTTTTAACTATGGCTACACCTTC. Translated, it gives CAITPTTGAFNYGYTF.

The rearrangement links TRBV2 to TRBJ2-5; 8 bases are shared with TRBD1. V gave up 1 base and J gave up 2 bases; unmatched junction bases: 3. From germline, CDR1 is SNHLY and CDR2 FYNNEI. The CDR3 sequence is 15 residues long. The CDR3 region has the DNA TGTGCCAGCAGTGAAGTCAGGGGGCGTCAAGAGACCCAGTACTTC. It codes for CASSEVRGRQETQYF. Together with reference TRBV2 and TRBJ2-5, the CDR3 gives the full variable domain: EPEVTQTPSHQVTQMGQEVILRCVPISNHLYFYWYRQILGQKVEFLVSFYNNEISEKSEIFDDQFSVERPDGSNFTLKIRSTKLEDSAMYFCASSEVRGRQETQYFGPGTRLLVL.

The chain carries TRBV5-5 and TRBJ2-1; 7 bases match TRBD2. The V and J ends lost 7 bases and 4 bases, in that order; junction bases with no gene match: 8. In germline, CDR1 is SGHKS, CDR2 YYEKEE (reference sequence). The CDR3 spans 14 residues. The CDR3 nucleotides are TGTGCCAGCCTGGGGGGGTTAACTTACAATGAGCAGTTCTTC. This translates into CASLGGLTYNEQFF.